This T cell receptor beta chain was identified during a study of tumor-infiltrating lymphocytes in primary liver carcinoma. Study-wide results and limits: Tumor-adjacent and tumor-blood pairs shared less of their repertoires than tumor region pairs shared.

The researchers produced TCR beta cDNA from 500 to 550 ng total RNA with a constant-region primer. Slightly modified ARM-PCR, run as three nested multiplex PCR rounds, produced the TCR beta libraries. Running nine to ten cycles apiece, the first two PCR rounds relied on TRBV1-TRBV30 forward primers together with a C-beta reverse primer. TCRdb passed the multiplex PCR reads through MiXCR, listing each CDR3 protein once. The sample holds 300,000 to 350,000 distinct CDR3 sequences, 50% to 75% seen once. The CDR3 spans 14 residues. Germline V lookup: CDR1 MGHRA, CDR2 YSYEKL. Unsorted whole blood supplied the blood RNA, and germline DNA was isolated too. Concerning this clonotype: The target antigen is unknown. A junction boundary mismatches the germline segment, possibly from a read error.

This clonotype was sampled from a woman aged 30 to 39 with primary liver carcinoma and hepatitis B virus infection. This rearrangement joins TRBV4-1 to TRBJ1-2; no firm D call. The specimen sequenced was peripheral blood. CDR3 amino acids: CASGQDITIYGYTF. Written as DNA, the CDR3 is TGCGCCAGCGGCCAAGATATAACAATCTATGGCTACACCTTC.